Listed below are T cell receptor beta chains from one sample, sequenced in a study of beta chain features in type 1 diabetes. Only in-frame clones appear in the TCRdb table, and some are missing; sequencing was by immunoSEQ multiplex PCR. The sample has 300,000 to 350,000 clones, 15% to 20% seen once. Sequencing used naive CD4+ T cells from blood. Source of these receptors: a woman between 18 and 29 years old in good health. Each CDR3 is given with its conserved first and last residue. A D gene is named only where the DNA matches it firmly. Only some rows state a clone size, as once, few, many or a class for expanded clones.

clone_size cdr3_length j_call v_call d_call cdr3_nt cdr3_aa
. 17 TRBJ2-3 TRBV9 TRBD2 TGTGCCAGCAGCCTCCTGGACCTAGCGGGGGTTACAGATACGCAGTATTTT CASSLLDLAGVTDTQYF
few 12 TRBJ1-5 TRBV30 . TGTGCCTGGAGTCAAAGCAATCAGCCCCAGCATTTT CAWSQSNQPQHF
. 16 TRBJ1-3 TRBV7-9 . TGTGCCAGCAGCTTCGCGACAGGCAAGGGGAAATACACCATATATTTT CASSFATGKGKYTIYF
. 15 TRBJ1-1 TRBV6-5 TRBD1 TGTGCCAGCAGTTACTTCGACAGGGGGAACACTGAAGCTTTCTTT CASSYFDRGNTEAFF
. 16 TRBJ2-7 TRBV5-5 TRBD2 TGTGCCAGCAGCGCACCGGGACTAGCGGGAGAAGGTGAGCAGTACTTC CASSAPGLAGEGEQYF
few 14 TRBJ2-3 TRBV7-2 . TGTGCCAGCAGCTTCGGCGGGGGCACAGATACGCAGTATTTT CASSFGGGTDTQYF
. 15 TRBJ2-6 TRBV4-3 . TGCGCCAGCAGCCGCGGCAACTCTGGGGCCAACGTCCTGACTTTC CASSRGNSGANVLTF
. 15 TRBJ2-5 TRBV30 TRBD2 TGTGCCTGGAGTCTAGGACTAGCGGAGAGGGAGACCCAGTACTTC CAWSLGLAERETQYF
. 15 TRBJ1-1 TRBV25-1 . TGTGCCAGCAGTGCCCCTGGGACACTGAACACTGAAGCTTTCTTT CASSAPGTLNTEAFF
. 12 TRBJ2-5 TRBV18 TRBD1 TGTGCCAGTTCGACAGGGTCAGAGACCCAGTACTTC CASSTGSETQYF
few 17 TRBJ1-4 TRBV7-9 TRBD1 TGTGCCAGCAGCTTACGCCCACCGGGACAGGGAAATGAAAAACTGTTTTTT CASSLRPPGQGNEKLFF
. 17 TRBJ1-2 TRBV4-1 . TGCGCCAGCAGCCAAGTTCGTCCCGGGGGTGTCCTCTATGGCTACACCTTC CASSQVRPGGVLYGYTF
. 15 TRBJ2-2 TRBV5-4 TRBD2 TGTGCCAGCAGCCCAGGGACTAGCGGGGGGAGGGAGCTGTTTTTT CASSPGTSGGRELFF
. 16 TRBJ2-7 TRBV5-1 . TGCGCCAGCAGCTTGGCCGGGACTCCATTCTCCTACGAGCAGTACTTC CASSLAGTPFSYEQYF
few 13 TRBJ1-2 TRBV18 . TGTGCCAGCAATTTCGGGACATCCTATGGCTACACCTTC CASNFGTSYGYTF
few 9 TRBJ2-1 TRBV25-1 . TGTGCCAGCAGTGTCAAGCAGTTCTTC CASSVKQFF
few 15 TRBJ2-2 TRBV5-1 . TGCGCCAGCAGCTTGGCTCAGGGTAACACCGGGGAGCTGTTTTTT CASSLAQGNTGELFF
few 15 TRBJ2-3 TRBV9 . TGTGCCAGCAGCGTAGACAGCTCTAGCACAGATACGCAGTATTTT CASSVDSSSTDTQYF
few 14 TRBJ2-7 TRBV13 . TGTGCCAGCAGCTTTAGGTTCAGGGGTGAGGAGCAGTACTTC CASSFRFRGEEQYF
. 17 TRBJ1-2 TRBV4-2 . TGTGCCAGCAGCCAAGGCCGGAGGGTTTCTTCTTCCTATGGCTACACCTTC CASSQGRRVSSSYGYTF
. 15 TRBJ1-1 TRBV9 . TGTGCCAGCAGCGTTTCAGGGAATTGGGGCACTGAAGCTTTCTTT CASSVSGNWGTEAFF
few 16 TRBJ2-3 TRBV19 TRBD2 TGTGCCAGTAGTCCCATAGCGGGAGGGCTCACAGATACGCAGTATTTT CASSPIAGGLTDTQYF
. 12 TRBJ1-5 TRBV30 TRBD1 TGTGCCTGGAGGGGACAGAATCAGCCCCAGCATTTT CAWRGQNQPQHF
. 16 TRBJ2-6 TRBV6-6 . TGTGCCAGCAGTGGAACAGTGAACTCTGGGGCCAACGTCCTGACTTTC CASSGTVNSGANVLTF